The TCR beta chain described here comes from a study of Graves' ophthalmopathy and Graves' hyperthyroidism (dated by TCRdb to 2017 to 2018). Context from the whole study: Hyperthyroidism was considered stable if no progression to ophthalmopathy occurred within 18 months of follow-up. Following sampling, methimazole starting at 30 mg daily was administered to hyperthyroidism patients, and high-dose intravenous methylprednisolone was administered to ophthalmopathy patients. In total, 135 blood samples were TCR-sequenced: approximately 40 ophthalmopathy, approximately 80 hyperthyroidism and some 17 hyperthyroidism-to-ophthalmopathy patients. For independent validation, a separate cohort was made up of fewer than 20 hyperthyroidism patients plus 17 patients who later progressed from hyperthyroidism to ophthalmopathy. A discovery set of 100 patients (43 ophthalmopathy, about 58 stable hyperthyroidism) was enrolled to explore V-J signatures distinguishing ophthalmopathy from hyperthyroidism. In over five hyperthyroidism patients, the T-cell repertoires found in thyroid tissue were compared with those found in blood. To tell Graves' ophthalmopathy apart from Graves' hyperthyroidism, and to predict which patients would progress to ophthalmopathy, the study relied on TCR beta repertoire signatures.

CDR1 and CDR2 are read off the germline V gene as MGHRA and YSYEKL. V is pared back by 3 bases and J by 2 bases, with 10 bases lying between the germline termini. Including the terminal cysteine and phenylalanine, the CDR3 comprises 14 residues. Only the CDR3 part of the read is kept: 42 bases, read in frame from the first base. For repertoire sequencing, TCR beta CDR3 regions were amplified from RNA transcripts. The first round of RT-PCR was done with HTBI primers and the Qiagen OneStep RT-PCR kit, and was followed by a second round of multiplex PCR, then size selection and purification. Libraries were sequenced on an Illumina HiSeq2000 using paired-end 100 bp reads. The paper's processing steps were these. Reads were processed with SOAPnuke, discarding reads with adapters, uncalled bases, mean Phred below 15, or no exact constant-primer or identifier match. COPE v1.2.5 was used to merge high-quality paired reads. Each unique nucleotide sequence was treated as a clonotype, and MiTCR v1.1 was used to align the clonotypes to the IMGT TRB V, D and J references. Analysis was restricted to V-J combinations with a frequency above 0.0001, which covered roughly 99% of repertoires. For each V-J combination, a TCR clonal expansion and chaos score was defined as F50 clonal expansion divided by the chaos observed in the TCRdist matrix. Welch's t-statistics and random forest were used to narrow the features down to 10 to 15 V-J combinations, which were then fed into a naive Bayes classifier. The similarity between thyroid and blood repertoires was quantified using the Morisita-Horn index. The public reads were reanalyzed by TCRdb: fastp trimming at Q25, MiXCR alignment, in-frame beta chains only. When rows share a CDR3 protein, they turn into one entry using the most common DNA and genes. The V and J calls follow TCRdb's processing rather than the paper's. This sample gives 1 million to 1.3 million distinct CDR3 sequences in total; 35% to 40% of them show up just once. Of the sample, roughly 10% falls within the top ten clones.

Hyperthyroidism patients were newly diagnosed, were aged 18 to 65 years, and had a disease duration under 2 months. Patients with other autoimmune diseases, uncontrolled infections, pregnancy or lactation were excluded. Diagnosis was based on clinical symptoms, serum thyroxine, TRAb, thyroid ultrasound and orbital computed tomography. Trizol reagent was used to extract the total RNA, and its quality was then checked on an Agilent 2100 Bioanalyzer. This clonotype was seen ten or more times. The target of this receptor is not known. Base quality data are lacking; no much larger clone is found one base away. What the study reported, not specific to this receptor: In validation, the model predicted ophthalmopathy progression with about 71% sensitivity and less than 80% specificity; some 13 predicted patients were CT-confirmed with GO in a median of about 7.1 months. No statistical method was used to predetermine the sample size, and group allocation was not hidden from the investigators. Most of the expanded thyroid clonotypes with a frequency above 0.001 were also detected in blood, and it was suggested that the thyroid immune response may be reflected by blood repertoires. Ophthalmopathy was separated from stable hyperthyroidism by the 13-signature model with around 88% sensitivity and just under 84% specificity in cross-validation and with 80%/75% in the test set.

This clonotype was obtained from an adult man with Graves' hyperthyroidism. Rearrangement joined TRBV4-1 to TRBJ1-2, and perhaps TRBD1 as D gene, on 5 matching bases. Input material: peripheral blood or thyroid tissue (not recorded which). The nucleotide sequence is TGCGCCAGCAGCCATTCGACAGTGAACTATGGCTACACCTTC. This encodes CASSHSTVNYGYTF.